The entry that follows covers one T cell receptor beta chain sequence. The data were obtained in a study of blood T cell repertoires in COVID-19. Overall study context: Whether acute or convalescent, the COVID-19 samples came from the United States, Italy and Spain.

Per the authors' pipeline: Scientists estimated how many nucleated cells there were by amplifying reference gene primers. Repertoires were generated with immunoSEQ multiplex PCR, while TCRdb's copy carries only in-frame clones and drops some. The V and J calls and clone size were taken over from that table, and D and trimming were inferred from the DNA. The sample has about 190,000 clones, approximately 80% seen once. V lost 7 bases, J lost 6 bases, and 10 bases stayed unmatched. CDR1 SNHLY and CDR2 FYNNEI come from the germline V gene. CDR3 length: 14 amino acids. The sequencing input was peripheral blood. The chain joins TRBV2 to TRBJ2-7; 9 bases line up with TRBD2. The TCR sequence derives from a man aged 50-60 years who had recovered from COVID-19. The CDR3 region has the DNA TGTGCCAGCACGCCTCTAGCGGGACTCTCCGAGCAGTACTTC. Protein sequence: CASTPLAGLSEQYF.